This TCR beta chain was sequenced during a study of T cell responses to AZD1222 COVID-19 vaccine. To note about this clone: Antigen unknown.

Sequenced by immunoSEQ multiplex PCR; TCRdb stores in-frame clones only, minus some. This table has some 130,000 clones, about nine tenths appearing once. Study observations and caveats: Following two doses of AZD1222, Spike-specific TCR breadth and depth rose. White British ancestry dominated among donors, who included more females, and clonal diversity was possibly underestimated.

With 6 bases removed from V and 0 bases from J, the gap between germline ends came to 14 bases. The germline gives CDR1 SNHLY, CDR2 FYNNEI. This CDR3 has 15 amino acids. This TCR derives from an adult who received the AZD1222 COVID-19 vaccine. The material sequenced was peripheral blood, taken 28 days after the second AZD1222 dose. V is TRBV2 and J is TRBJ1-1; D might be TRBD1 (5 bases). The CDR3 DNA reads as TGTGCCAGCAGGGGGGGGACGAGAATGAACACTGAAGCTTTCTTT. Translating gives CASRGGTRMNTEAFF.